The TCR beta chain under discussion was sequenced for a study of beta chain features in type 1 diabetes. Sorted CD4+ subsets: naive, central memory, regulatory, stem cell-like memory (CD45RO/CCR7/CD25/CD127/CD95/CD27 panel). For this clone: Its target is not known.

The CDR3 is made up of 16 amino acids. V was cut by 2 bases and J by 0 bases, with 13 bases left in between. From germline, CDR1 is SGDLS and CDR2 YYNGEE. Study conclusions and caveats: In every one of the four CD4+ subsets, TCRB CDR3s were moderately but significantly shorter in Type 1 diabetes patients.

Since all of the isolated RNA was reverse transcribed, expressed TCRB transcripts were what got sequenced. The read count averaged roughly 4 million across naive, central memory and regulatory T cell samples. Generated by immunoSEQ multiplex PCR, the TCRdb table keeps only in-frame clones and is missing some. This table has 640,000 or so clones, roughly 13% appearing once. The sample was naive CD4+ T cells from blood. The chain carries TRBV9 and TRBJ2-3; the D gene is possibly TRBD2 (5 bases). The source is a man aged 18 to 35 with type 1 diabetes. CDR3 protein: CASSVVDYLSTDTQYF. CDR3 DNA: TGTGCCAGCAGCGTCGTCGACTATCTGAGCACAGATACGCAGTATTTT.